This is a list of T cell receptor beta chains from one sample in a study of T cells after yellow fever vaccination. TCRdb reprocessed the 5' RACE reads with MiXCR, giving one entry per CDR3 protein. This repertoire shows 250,000 to 400,000 distinct CDR3 sequences, roughly 4.3% found once; its top ten account for approximately 19%. Sample: PBMCs, taken 15 days after the yellow fever booster vaccination. The source of these receptors is a young man who received the YFV17D yellow fever vaccine. The CDR3 runs from the conserved cysteine through the conserved F or W. Each record gives: clone size, J gene, V gene, D gene, CDR3 protein, CDR3 DNA. D genes are given only for firm matches. The listing skips clone size in some rows; elsewhere it reads once, few, many or a size class.

>many|TRBJ1-2|TRBV5-5|NA
CASSFTGVDGYTF
TGTGCCAGCAGCTTTACGGGGGTTGATGGCTACACCTTC
>many|TRBJ2-6|TRBV6-5|NA
CASSFTPQGSGANVLTF
TGTGCCAGCAGTTTCACCCCCCAGGGTTCTGGGGCCAACGTCCTGACTTTC
>few|TRBJ1-5|TRBV15|NA
CATSRDWDDQPQHF
TGTGCCACCAGCAGAGACTGGGATGATCAGCCCCAGCATTTT
>few|TRBJ2-3|TRBV7-2|NA
CASSRERTGTDTQYF
TGTGCCAGCAGCAGAGAAAGGACGGGAACAGATACGCAGTATTTT
>NA|TRBJ2-2|TRBV5-6|NA
CASSLRKNTGELFF
TGTGCCAGCTCATTGCGGAAGAACACCGGGGAGCTGTTTTTT
>many|TRBJ1-1|TRBV7-9|NA
CASSPQGRANTEAFF
TGTGCCAGCAGCCCACAGGGAAGGGCGAACACTGAAGCTTTCTTT
>NA|TRBJ2-5|TRBV10-3|NA
CAIIPPPSGTQYF
TGTGCCATCATCCCCCCTCCTTCGGGGACCCAGTACTTC
>many|TRBJ2-7|TRBV5-1|TRBD1
CASSLDGRDSYSYEQYF
TGCGCCAGCAGCTTGGACGGCCGGGACAGCTATTCCTACGAGCAGTACTTC
>NA|TRBJ2-1|TRBV7-6|TRBD2
CASSLEVGASGGREQFF
TGTGCCAGCAGCTTAGAAGTAGGAGCTAGCGGGGGTAGGGAGCAGTTCTTC
>NA|TRBJ1-2|TRBV2|NA
CASRPSGLGYGYTF
TGTGCCAGCAGGCCTTCGGGGCTGGGCTATGGCTACACCTTC
>NA|TRBJ1-2|TRBV27|NA
CASSPLANYGYTF
TGTGCCAGCAGCCCTCTAGCTAACTATGGCTACACCTTC
>few|TRBJ2-3|TRBV7-3|TRBD2
CASSFTSGGPDTQYF
TGTGCCAGCAGCTTTACTAGCGGGGGGCCAGATACGCAGTATTTT
>few|TRBJ1-6|TRBV7-2|TRBD1
CASSPRGQGNNSPLHF
TGTGCCAGCAGCCCACGGGGACAGGGGAATAATTCACCCCTCCACTTT
>NA|TRBJ2-7|TRBV29-1|TRBD1
CSVESGTVPPYEQYF
TGCAGCGTTGAATCCGGGACAGTGCCTCCCTACGAGCAGTACTTC
>NA|TRBJ1-6|TRBV12-3/TRBV12-4|NA
CASSSRTISNSPLHF
TGTGCCAGCAGTTCCAGGACGATTTCTAATTCACCCCTCCACTTT
>many|TRBJ2-7|TRBV12-3/TRBV12-4|NA
CASTAGDGEQYF
TGTGCCAGCACCGCCGGAGATGGGGAGCAGTACTTC
>few|TRBJ1-5|TRBV20-1|TRBD1
CSALTGGVSNQPQHF
TGCAGTGCCCTGACAGGGGGGGTTAGCAATCAGCCCCAGCATTTT
>NA|TRBJ1-6|TRBV6-5|TRBD1
CASSSRQGAYNSPLHF
TGTGCCAGCAGCTCTCGACAGGGGGCCTATAATTCACCCCTCCACTTT
>NA|TRBJ1-2|TRBV6-6|NA
CASSSSYRDGYTF
TGTGCCAGCAGTTCGTCCTACAGGGACGGCTACACCTTC
>few|TRBJ2-5|TRBV3-1|NA
CASSHLGGETQYF
TGTGCCAGCAGCCATCTGGGGGGAGAGACCCAGTACTTC
>few|TRBJ2-4|TRBV7-9|NA
CASSPVIAKNIQYF
TGTGCCAGCAGCCCAGTAATAGCCAAAAACATTCAGTACTTC
>many|TRBJ1-2|TRBV6-5|TRBD1
CASSHTRTGPNYGYTF
TGTGCCAGCAGTCACACACGGACAGGGCCGAACTATGGCTACACCTTC
>many|TRBJ1-1|TRBV7-9|NA
CASSLEAGVRTEAFF
TGTGCCAGCAGCTTAGAAGCGGGGGTAAGGACTGAAGCTTTCTTT
>many|TRBJ2-7|TRBV7-2|TRBD1
CASGPGQGYEQYF
TGTGCCAGCGGGCCGGGACAGGGTTACGAGCAGTACTTC
>few|TRBJ2-3|TRBV24-1|TRBD1
CATSAARGDTQYF
TGTGCCACCAGTGCCGCCAGGGGGGATACGCAGTATTTT
>many|TRBJ2-5|TRBV6-2/TRBV6-3|NA
CASSWGGGETQYF
TGTGCCAGCAGTTGGGGAGGGGGAGAGACCCAGTACTTC
>few|TRBJ1-5|TRBV10-2|NA
CASSDPGGSNQPQHF
TGCGCCAGCAGTGATCCCGGGGGTAGCAATCAGCCCCAGCATTTT
>many|TRBJ2-7|TRBV4-2|TRBD2
CASSHRLAGSYEQYF
TGTGCCAGCAGCCACCGACTAGCGGGGTCCTACGAGCAGTACTTC
>many|TRBJ1-1|TRBV7-9|NA
CASSHLAPNTEAFF
TGTGCCAGCAGCCACCTTGCCCCGAACACTGAAGCTTTCTTT
>many|TRBJ2-5|TRBV7-2|NA
CASSLGAGRGGKTQYF
TGTGCCAGCAGCTTAGGGGCAGGGAGAGGGGGGAAGACCCAGTACTTC
>many|TRBJ2-5|TRBV6-2/TRBV6-3|NA
CASSWRRSAGNVQETQYF
TGTGCCAGCAGTTGGAGGAGGTCGGCGGGGAACGTACAAGAGACCCAGTACTTC
>many|TRBJ1-1|TRBV20-1|TRBD1
CSANTGGTEAFF
TGCAGTGCTAATACAGGGGGCACTGAAGCTTTCTTT
>many|TRBJ2-5|TRBV27|TRBD2
CASSMSGSGGGVETQYF
TGTGCCAGCAGTATGTCTGGGAGCGGGGGTGGCGTAGAGACCCAGTACTTC
>NA|TRBJ2-1|TRBV6-5|NA
CASRDPESYNEQFF
TGTGCCAGCAGGGACCCGGAATCCTACAATGAGCAGTTCTTC
>many|TRBJ1-4|TRBV12-3/TRBV12-4|NA
CASSKGGESEKLFF
TGTGCCAGCAGCAAGGGGGGGGAGAGTGAAAAACTGTTTTTT
>few|TRBJ2-5|TRBV5-1|NA
CASSLQGREETQYF
TGCGCCAGCAGCTTACAGGGGAGGGAAGAGACCCAGTACTTC
>few|TRBJ1-3|TRBV21-1|NA
CASSIKCGTGTGGSNSGNTIYF
TGTGCCAGCAGCATCAAATGCGGAACCGGGACAGGAGGTTCTAACTCTGGAAACACCATATATTTT
>few|TRBJ2-3|TRBV7-2|NA
CASSPYERSTDTQYF
TGTGCCAGCAGCCCCTACGAGCGGAGCACAGATACGCAGTATTTT
>few|TRBJ2-1|TRBV7-9|TRBD1
CASSPRRGQGSYNEQFF
TGTGCCAGCAGCCCTAGAAGGGGACAGGGTAGCTACAATGAGCAGTTCTTC
>few|TRBJ2-7|TRBV9|NA
CASSQTPAYEQYF
TGTGCCAGCAGCCAGACCCCCGCCTACGAGCAGTACTTC
>few|TRBJ1-6|TRBV20-1|NA
CSARRGIYNSPLHF
TGCAGTGCGAGGAGGGGGATCTATAATTCACCCCTCCACTTT
>many|TRBJ1-2|TRBV6-5|NA
CASSYGGANYGYTF
TGTGCCAGCAGTTACGGGGGGGCCAACTATGGCTACACCTTC
>many|TRBJ1-1|TRBV12-3/TRBV12-4|TRBD1
CASKGQGLTTEAFF
TGTGCCAGCAAAGGACAGGGGTTGACCACTGAAGCTTTCTTT
>few|TRBJ1-5|TRBV2|NA
CASRRLGRPQHF
TGTGCCAGCAGAAGACTGGGTCGGCCCCAGCATTTT
>NA|TRBJ2-7|TRBV4-2|NA
CASSQGVDGTYEQYF
TGTGCCAGCAGCCAAGGCGTAGACGGAACCTACGAGCAGTACTTC
>many|TRBJ2-3|TRBV12-3/TRBV12-4|TRBD2
CASRRTSGGGTDTQYF
TGTGCCAGCAGACGGACTAGCGGGGGAGGGACAGATACGCAGTATTTT
>few|TRBJ2-3|TRBV19|TRBD1
CASSSLRTGRDTQYF
TGTGCCAGTAGTAGTTTGCGGACAGGCAGAGATACGCAGTATTTT
>NA|TRBJ1-1|TRBV11-2|NA
CASSTGLNTEAFF
TGTGCCAGCAGCACAGGGTTGAACACTGAAGCTTTCTTT
>many|TRBJ2-1|TRBV7-9|NA
CASSPPSGPGNEQFF
TGTGCCAGCAGCCCCCCCTCAGGGCCGGGCAATGAGCAGTTCTTC
>NA|TRBJ2-1|TRBV5-1|NA
CASSVEEGSYNEQFF
TGCGCCAGCAGCGTCGAGGAGGGCTCCTACAATGAGCAGTTCTTC
>NA|TRBJ1-3|TRBV12-3/TRBV12-4|NA
CASRRRAGDSGNTIYF
TGTGCCAGCAGGCGTCGGGCAGGCGACTCTGGAAACACCATATATTTT
>few|TRBJ1-1|TRBV7-3|TRBD1
CASSLNSGQAVEAFF
TGTGCCAGCAGCTTAAATTCCGGACAGGCCGTTGAAGCTTTCTTT
>many|TRBJ2-7|TRBV15|NA
CASADGGTYEQYF
TGTGCCTCCGCCGACGGAGGGACCTACGAGCAGTACTTC